A single sample gave rise to the 22 T cell receptor beta chains below, sequenced in a study of blood T cell repertoires in COVID-19. Profiled with immunoSEQ multiplex PCR; TCRdb holds only in-frame clones, not every one. The table records 25,000 to 35,000 clones, around nine tenths of them present only once. Sequenced: peripheral blood. The receptors here all came from a man between 65 and 85 years old with active or convalescent COVID-19.

V and J are TRBV28 and TRBJ1-6; D is ambiguous. This CDR3 spans 12 amino acids. Trimming left V 6 bases short and J 7 bases short, with 7 bases between. The germline CDR1 and CDR2 sequences are MDHEN and SYDVKM. The chain's CDR3 is CASRLGNSPLHF. CDR3 coding DNA: TGTGCCAGCAGACTAGGGAATTCACCCCTCCACTTT.

The chain couples TRBV2 to TRBJ2-6; D is perhaps TRBD1 (5 bases). The CDR3 spans 15 residues. The ends were cut back, 3 bases at V and 4 bases at J, with 10 bases in the middle. CDR1 and CDR2 (germline): SNHLY, FYNNEI. CDR3 residues: CASSDQGPGANVLTF. DNA of the CDR3: TGTGCCAGCAGTGATCAGGGCCCAGGGGCCAACGTCCTGACTTTC.

V gene TRBV6-5 combines with J gene TRBJ1-2; the D gene is possibly TRBD1 (6 bases). There are 14 residues in the CDR3. V gave up 6 bases and J gave up 4 bases, with 15 bases separating them. Looked up from germline, CDR1 is MNHEY and CDR2 is SVGAGI. The CDR3 protein is CASRRQGITYGYTF. CDR3 sequence (DNA): TGTGCCAGCAGGCGTCAGGGGATAACCTATGGCTACACCTTC.

This chain joins TRBV5-1 and TRBJ1-2, with D possibly matching TRBD1 (6 bases). This CDR3 is built from 14 residues. The V end lost 4 bases, the J end lost 8 bases, and 18 bases lay between the germline ends. Germline V gene lookup returns CDR1 SGHRS and CDR2 YFSETQ. The CDR3 protein is CASSPLRAGDGYTF. CDR3 nucleotide sequence: TGCGCCAGCAGCCCGCTGCGGGCAGGGGACGGCTACACCTTC.

The chain links TRBV5-1 to TRBJ2-1; TRBD1 matches at 8 bases. V gave up 4 bases and J gave up 3 bases; unmatched junction bases: 6. The length of the CDR3 is 15 residues. Per the germline V gene, CDR1 is SGHRS and CDR2 is YFSETQ. The DNA of the CDR3 is TGCGCCAGCAGCATTACAGGGGGGTTCTACAATGAGCAGTTCTTC. It encodes CASSITGGFYNEQFF. Using reference TRBV5-1 and TRBJ2-1 for the parts outside the CDR3, the full variable domain is KAGVTQTPRYLIKTRGQQVTLSCSPISGHRSVSWYQQTPGQGLQFLFEYFSETQRNKGNFPGRFSGRQFSNSRSEMNVSTLELGDSALYLCASSITGGFYNEQFFGPGTRLTVL.

This rearrangement joins TRBV5-1 to TRBJ1-6; D not resolved. The CDR3 spans 15 residues. Germline assignment: CDR1 SGHRS and CDR2 YFSETQ. Trimming left V 0 bases short and J 5 bases short, with 9 bases between. CDR3 in amino acids: CASSLASGNNSPLHF. The CDR3 DNA is TGCGCCAGCAGCTTGGCCTCGGGGAATAATTCACCCCTCCACTTT.

V usage is TRBV5-8 and J usage is TRBJ2-3, with 7 bases lining up with TRBD1. CDR3 size: 13 residues. The germline gives CDR1 SGHTS, CDR2 YDEGEE. The ends lost 7 bases at V and 1 base at J; junction bases unmatched: 3. The CDR3 DNA reads TGTGCCAGCCATACAGGGGGCACAGATACGCAGTATTTT. Translated: CASHTGGTDTQYF.

CDR3 in DNA: TGTGCCAGCAGTTTATTGGTATCCCAGTTTGGTTCACCCCTCCACTTT. It is translated as CASSLLVSQFGSPLHF. The chain couples TRBV28 to TRBJ1-6; D is unresolved. CDR1 MDHEN and CDR2 SYDVKM come from the germline V gene. V was cut by 1 base and J by 9 bases, with 16 bases left in between. The CDR3 loop spans 16 amino acids.

This chain uses TRBV6-2 or TRBV6-3 with TRBJ2-7; 9 positions agree with TRBD2. The trim removed 5 bases at V and 4 bases at J, leaving 9 bases unmatched. This CDR3 has 15 amino acids. CDR1 is MNHEY and CDR2 is SVGEGT in the germline V gene. The CDR3 coding sequence is TGTGCCAGCAGTCAGCAGCGGGGGGACGCTTACGAGCAGTACTTC. This encodes CASSQQRGDAYEQYF.

J is TRBJ2-3 and V is TRBV7-2, with 10 bases fitting TRBD2. Germline CDR1 is SGHTA and CDR2 is FQGNSA. Trimming took 7 bases from V and 6 from J; bases not matched to a gene: 10. The CDR3 sequence is 15 residues long. DNA for the CDR3: TGTGCCAGCACCCCCTTTAGCGGGGGGCGGGATACGCAGTATTTT. It is translated as CASTPFSGGRDTQYF.

The gene calls are TRBV7-2 and TRBJ1-3; a weak D match, TRBD1 (6 bases). Looked up from germline, CDR1 is SGHTA and CDR2 is FQGNSA. This CDR3 region has 15 residues. Trimming shortened V by 0 bases and J by 4 bases, and 10 bases separated the two germline ends. The CDR3 sequence: CASSLARGLGNTIYF. CDR3 nucleotides: TGTGCCAGCAGCTTAGCGCGGGGGCTGGGAAACACCATATATTTT.

The chain employs TRBV15 and TRBJ1-5; no firm D call. Germline V lookup: CDR1 LNHNV, CDR2 YYDKDF (reference sequence). CDR3 length: 15 amino acids. V was cut by 0 bases and J by 7 bases, with 13 bases left in between. The CDR3 spells CATSRDPPSTQPQHF. CDR3 in DNA: TGTGCCACCAGCAGAGATCCGCCTAGCACACAGCCCCAGCATTTT.

The chain recombines TRBV19 with TRBJ1-5, with TRBD1 matching 8 bases. The CDR3 totals 17 residues. Germline lookup yields CDR1 LNHDA and CDR2 SQIVND (reference sequence). V dropped 3 bases and J dropped 2; count of bases not matched to a gene: 9. The CDR3, as DNA: TGTGCCAGTAGTATCCCACACGGGGGACAGGGCAATCAGCCCCAGCATTTT. Its translation: CASSIPHGGQGNQPQHF.

This chain connects TRBV27 to TRBJ1-1, with a tentative D call TRBD1 (6 bases). V was trimmed by 6 bases and J by 8 bases, leaving 10 bases between them. Germline V gene lookup returns CDR1 MNHEY and CDR2 SMNVEV (reference sequence). The CDR3 length is 11 residues. The CDR3 region is CASRTGPEAFF. The CDR3, as DNA: TGTGCCAGCAGGACAGGTCCCGAAGCTTTCTTT.

This chain links TRBV18 with TRBJ2-7, with D unclear. V was shortened by 3 bases and J by 1 base, with 4 bases between the two germline ends. Germline assignment: CDR1 KGHSH and CDR2 LQKENI. This CDR3 spans 12 amino acids. The CDR3 region is CASSPSSYEQYF. Written as DNA, the CDR3 is TGTGCCAGCTCACCGTCATCCTACGAGCAGTACTTC.

By its share, this clone is medium-sized (0.01 to 0.1%). The DNA for the CDR3 is TGTGCCAGCAGCCACCCGGGACAGGGGAGCTACGAGCAGTACTTC. It codes for CASSHPGQGSYEQYF. This rearrangement joins TRBV3-1 (or the pseudogene TRBV3-2) to TRBJ2-7; 10 nucleotides agree with TRBD1. The CDR3 is 15 residues long. V trimming: 3 bases; J trimming: 3 bases; junction bases outside the gene matches: 5. Germline values: CDR1 LGHDT, CDR2 YNNKEL (reference sequence).

The CDR3 spells CASSLNSQHEQFF. CDR3 nucleotides: TGTGCCAGCAGCTTAAACAGTCAACATGAGCAGTTCTTC. The rearrangement joins TRBV13 to TRBJ2-1; no clear D. Germline V CDR1 and CDR2: PRHDT, FYEKMQ (reference sequence). This CDR3 has 13 residues. The germline V and J ends were trimmed by 2 bases and 8 bases, with 10 bases remaining between them.

The chain recombines TRBV6-2 or TRBV6-3 with TRBJ2-3; D unresolved. CDR1 MNHEY and CDR2 SVGEGT come from the germline V gene. V was shortened by 0 bases and J by 0 bases, with 7 bases between the two germline ends. The CDR3 extends over 15 amino acids. Here the CDR3 reads CASSYSSSSTDTQYF. The CDR3 nucleotides read TGTGCCAGCAGTTACTCGAGTTCCAGCACAGATACGCAGTATTTT.

This chain connects TRBV5-4 to TRBJ2-6; 13 bases are a match to TRBD2. After removal of 3 bases from V and 4 bases from J, the junction contained 7 bases not matched to a gene. CDR1 is SGHNT and CDR2 is YYREEE in the germline V gene (reference sequence). The CDR3 spans 18 residues. The CDR3 sequence is CASSWGTSGMGGANVLTF. As DNA, the CDR3 is TGTGCCAGCAGCTGGGGGACTAGCGGGATGGGAGGGGCCAACGTCCTGACTTTC. The full variable domain, completed using reference TRBV5-4 and TRBJ2-6, is ETGVTQSPTHLIKTRGQQVTLRCSSQSGHNTVSWYQQALGQGPQFIFQYYREEENGRGNFPPRFSGLQFPNYSSELNVNALELDDSALYLCASSWGTSGMGGANVLTFGAGSRLTVL.

The chain uses TRBV21-1 and TRBJ1-2; no check of the table's D call, TRBD1, against the DNA was made. TRBV21-1 is deemed a pseudogene. The CDR3 is made up of 15 amino acids. The CDR3 here is CASSYPRGRFYGYTF. CDR3 DNA sequence: TGTGCCAGCAGCTACCCCAGGGGACGGTTCTATGGCTACACCTTC.

This clone was detected only once. The chain joins TRBV6-5 to TRBJ2-2, with D perhaps TRBD2 (5 bases). Germline CDR1 MNHEY, CDR2 SVGAGI. The CDR3 consists of 16 residues. V was cut by 2 bases and J by 5 bases, with 15 bases left in between. The CDR3 here is CASSYRRFGGTGELFF. CDR3 DNA sequence: TGTGCCAGCAGTTACAGGAGGTTTGGAGGAACCGGGGAGCTGTTTTTT.

The chain joins TRBV11-2 to TRBJ1-3; D is unresolved. The germline V gene encodes CDR1 SGHAT and CDR2 FQNNGV. The CDR3 has 11 residues. The V end lost 8 bases, the J end lost 2 bases, and 4 bases lay between the germline ends. CDR3: CASRAGNTIYF. CDR3 nucleotide sequence: TGTGCCAGCCGGGCTGGAAACACCATATATTTT. The full variable domain, completed using reference TRBV11-2 and TRBJ1-3, is EAGVAQSPRYKIIEKRQSVAFWCNPISGHATLYWYQQILGQGPKLLIQFQNNGVVDDSQLPKDRFSAERLKGVDSTLKIQPAKLEDSAVYLCASRAGNTIYFGEGSWLTVV.